This section outlines one T cell receptor (beta chain) sequence together with its context. The sample contains more than one DNA sequence encoding this CDR3. This sample is part of a study of blood T cell repertoires in COVID-19. Study-wide context: COVID-19 samples, acute and convalescent, were from the United States, Italy and Spain. PBMCs, B-cell-depleted T cells, or T cells provided the cDNA or gDNA that made up the material.

Using immunoSEQ multiplex PCR, the repertoire was profiled, and TCRdb retains in-frame clones only, with some absent. The data hold 250,000 or so clones, with around 90% observed a single time. The sample consisted of peripheral blood. The receptor comes from a woman aged 30 to 39 with acute or convalescent COVID-19.

This CDR3 is CASSLQGSYGYTF. In DNA form, the CDR3 reads TGTGCCAGCAGTTTACAGGGGAGCTATGGCTACACCTTC. This chain links TRBV27 with TRBJ1-2; a possible D gene is TRBD1 (6 bases). The CDR3 totals 13 residues. V was trimmed by 2 bases and J by 4 bases, leaving 8 bases between them. Per germline, CDR1 MNHEY and CDR2 SMNVEV (reference sequence).